These 24 T cell receptor beta chains came from one sample sequenced in a study of T cell changes during pregnancy in multiple sclerosis. Sequencing used immunoSEQ multiplex PCR; TCRdb keeps in-frame clones, though not all of them. The sample shows tens of thousands of clones, about nine tenths of them seen only once. This material consisted of peripheral blood, taken after pregnancy. The receptors derive from a female donor in good health, enrolled as a control in a pregnancy study.

The chain combines TRBV11-2 with TRBJ2-1, with D possibly matching TRBD2 (6 bases). The CDR3 spans 12 residues. Germline V gives CDR1 SGHAT, CDR2 FQNNGV. Trimming removed 5 bases from V and 6 bases from J, with 8 bases in between. The CDR3 reads CASSLGSNEQFF. The CDR3 bases are TGTGCCAGCAGCCTCGGGAGCAATGAGCAGTTCTTC.

This chain connects TRBV4-3 to TRBJ2-6; 10 nucleotides align to TRBD2. Per the germline V gene, CDR1 is LGHNA and CDR2 is YSLEER. The CDR3 spans 18 residues. The ends lost 0 bases at V and 2 bases at J; junction bases unmatched: 4. The CDR3 bases are TGCGCCAGCAGCCAAGAGGGCAGCGGGAGGGCTGGGGCCAACGTCCTGACTTTC. Translating gives CASSQEGSGRAGANVLTF.

The chain joins TRBV5-4 to TRBJ2-3; 9 bases are shared with TRBD1. Germline loops: CDR1 SGHNT, CDR2 YYREEE (reference sequence). V was clipped by 5 bases and J by 2 bases; unmatched bases: 15. There are 18 residues in the CDR3. CDR3 loop: CASSPGTGYNRDTDTQYF. CDR3 coding DNA: TGTGCCAGCAGTCCCGGGACAGGGTATAACCGGGACACAGATACGCAGTATTTT.

This sequence joins TRBV5-4 and TRBJ1-2; 7 positions agree with TRBD1. Germline V lookup: CDR1 SGHNT, CDR2 YYREEE (reference sequence). V lost 4 bases to trimming and J lost 7 bases; unmatched junction nucleotides: 10. CDR3 length: 14 residues. The CDR3 protein is CASSTQGKLRGYTF. The CDR3 nucleotides read TGTGCCAGCAGCACACAGGGGAAGTTGCGTGGCTACACCTTC.

This rearrangement joins TRBV6-6 to TRBJ2-3; no clear D gene. Germline lookup yields CDR1 MNHNY and CDR2 SVGAGI (reference sequence). This CDR3 is built from 14 residues. V was pared by 2 bases and J by 3 bases, with 9 bases between. The CDR3 protein is CASSYHTVTDTQYF. The CDR3 bases are TGTGCCAGCAGTTACCATACGGTAACAGATACGCAGTATTTT.

The chain couples TRBV18 to TRBJ1-5; TRBD1 agrees at 8 bases. The trim removed 3 bases at V and 7 bases at J, leaving 11 bases unmatched. The CDR3 is 16 amino acids. The germline CDR1 and CDR2 sequences are KGHSH and LQKENI. The CDR3 reads CASSPNQGAQKQPQHF. For the CDR3, the DNA is TGTGCCAGCTCACCTAACCAGGGGGCCCAGAAACAGCCCCAGCATTTT.

The gene calls are TRBV7-9 and TRBJ2-1; D perhaps matches TRBD1 (5 bases). CDR3 size: 12 residues. Looked up from germline, CDR1 is SEHNR and CDR2 is FQNEAQ (reference sequence). V lost 3 bases to trimming and J lost 6 bases, with 6 bases between them. The CDR3 here is CASSFQGNEQFF. CDR3 coding DNA: TGTGCCAGCAGCTTCCAGGGCAATGAGCAGTTCTTC.

V is TRBV7-8 and J is TRBJ2-1, with 9 nucleotides matching TRBD2. Trimming removed 2 bases from V and 3 bases from J; junction bases left unmatched: 5. The germline V gene encodes CDR1 SGHVS and CDR2 FQNEAQ. This CDR3 has 16 residues. Written as DNA, the CDR3 is TGTGCCAGCAGCTTACGTCGCGGGGGGGACTACAATGAGCAGTTCTTC. This gives the protein CASSLRRGGDYNEQFF.

This rearrangement joins TRBV28 to TRBJ2-2, with TRBD1 matching over 7 bases. The CDR3 extends over 21 amino acids. Germline loops: CDR1 MDHEN, CDR2 SYDVKM. After removal of 5 bases from V and 3 bases from J, the junction contained 24 bases not matched to a gene. This chain's CDR3 is CASSLPDRLIVHGDYTGELFF. Written as DNA, the CDR3 is TGTGCCAGCAGTCTTCCGGACAGGCTGATCGTCCATGGGGATTACACCGGGGAGCTGTTTTTT.

Notes on this clone: A junction end diverges from the germline sequence, so it may reflect a read error. The rearrangement joins TRBV6-4 to TRBJ1-2; 8 bases agree with TRBD1. The CDR3 covers 14 residues. CDR1 is MRHNA, CDR2 SNTAGT, per germline. The CDR3 DNA is TGTGCCAGCAGTGACTCGTTCGGGACAGGCCCGTACGCCTTC. It is translated as CASSDSFGTGPYAF.

The V and J genes are TRBV19 and TRBJ1-6, with 9 bases that match TRBD1. CDR3 length equals 15 residues. The V gene end was trimmed by 3 bases and the J gene end by 10 bases; junction bases not matched to a gene: 7. CDR1 and CDR2 (germline): LNHDA, SQIVND (reference sequence). CDR3 in DNA: TGTGCCAGTAGTATTGGGTGGACAGGGGTATCACCCCTCCACTTT. It is translated as CASSIGWTGVSPLHF.

Here the CDR3 DNA reads TGTGCCAGTAAACTTAGCGGACAGGGAAAGTACGAGCAGTACTTC. It encodes CASKLSGQGKYEQYF. The rearrangement joins TRBV19 to TRBJ2-7, with 8 positions matching TRBD1. CDR1 and CDR2 (germline): LNHDA, SQIVND (reference sequence). This CDR3 comprises 15 residues. The ends lost 7 bases at V and 4 bases at J; junction bases unmatched: 12.

V usage is TRBV28 and J usage is TRBJ1-1; 9 positions agree with TRBD1. After removal of 3 bases from V and 6 bases from J, the junction contained 2 bases not matched to a gene. This CDR3 is 13 amino acids long. Germline V CDR1 and CDR2: MDHEN, SYDVKM. CDR3 region: CASSLTGGPEAFF. As DNA, the CDR3 is TGTGCCAGCAGTTTGACAGGGGGTCCTGAAGCTTTCTTT.

The chain is built from TRBV28 and TRBJ1-2, with 7 nucleotides matching TRBD1. The V and J ends lost 7 bases and 8 bases, in that order; junction bases with no gene match: 10. Germline CDR1 MDHEN, CDR2 SYDVKM. This CDR3 region has 13 residues. CDR3 amino acids: CASTFYRGGGYTF. The CDR3 nucleotides are TGTGCCAGCACATTCTACAGGGGTGGGGGCTACACCTTC.

This chain links TRBV19 with TRBJ1-2; TRBD1 matches 7 bases. Germline V lookup: CDR1 LNHDA, CDR2 SQIVND (reference sequence). After removal of 4 bases from V and 4 bases from J, the junction contained 3 bases not matched to a gene. The CDR3 loop spans 13 amino acids. The CDR3 here is CASSTTGSYGYTF. The CDR3 DNA follows: TGTGCCAGTAGTACGACAGGGTCCTATGGCTACACCTTC. Full variable domain (remainder filled in from reference TRBV19 and TRBJ1-2): DGGITQSPKYLFRKEGQNVTLSCEQNLNHDAMYWYRQDPGQGLRLIYYSQIVNDFQKGDIAEGYSVSREKKESFPLTVTSAQKNPTAFYLCASSTTGSYGYTFGSGTRLTVV.

The CDR3 region has the DNA TGTGCCAGCAAGACAGGGAGCAATCAGCCCCAGCATTTT. Protein: CASKTGSNQPQHF. The chain employs TRBV27 and TRBJ1-5, with 7 bases fitting TRBD1. The CDR3 sequence is 13 residues long. Germline V gives CDR1 MNHEY, CDR2 SMNVEV (reference sequence). Losses at the gene ends were 7 bases for V and 1 base for J; bases not matched to a gene: 1.

The chain is built from TRBV2 and TRBJ2-1; TRBD1 is a possible D gene (6 bases). Per the germline V gene, CDR1 is SNHLY and CDR2 is FYNNEI. The CDR3 runs 16 residues. The V end lost 5 bases, the J end lost 0 bases, and 14 bases lay between the germline ends. The CDR3 region is CASSKDTGSSYNEQFF. The CDR3, as DNA: TGTGCCAGCAGTAAAGACACAGGGAGCTCCTACAATGAGCAGTTCTTC.

The V gene is TRBV28, the J gene TRBJ2-1; tentative D call: TRBD2 (6 bases). Looked up from germline, CDR1 is MDHEN and CDR2 is SYDVKM. This CDR3 has 15 residues. V lost 7 bases and J 3 bases, leaving 16 bases between the germline ends. Written as DNA, the CDR3 is TGTGCCAGCAACCCCGGGAGCACCCACTACAATGAGCAGTTCTTC. It encodes CASNPGSTHYNEQFF.

This clone was seen only once. The chain carries TRBV7-9 and TRBJ1-2; 11 positions agree with TRBD1. The CDR3 has 15 residues. The germline V gene encodes CDR1 SEHNR and CDR2 FQNEAQ (reference sequence). V lost 5 bases and J lost 3; bases outside the gene matches: 5. In DNA, the CDR3 is TGTGCCAGCAGCCCCCGGGACAGGGGGGACTATGGCTACACCTTC. Its translation is CASSPRDRGDYGYTF.

The chain joins TRBV9 to TRBJ2-7; no definite D call. V was clipped by 7 bases and J by 2 bases, with 10 bases between them. The CDR3 runs to 12 residues. The germline gives CDR1 SGDLS, CDR2 YYNGEE. The CDR3 protein is CASGPSAYEQYF. In nucleotides, the CDR3 is TGTGCCAGCGGGCCCTCGGCCTACGAGCAGTACTTC.

CDR3 bases: TGTGCCAGACTCTACAATGAGCAGTTCTTC. Translating gives CARLYNEQFF. V usage is TRBV9 and J usage is TRBJ2-1, with D uncertain. The CDR3 is made up of 10 amino acids. The germline V gene encodes CDR1 SGDLS and CDR2 YYNGEE. The V and J ends lost 8 bases and 3 bases respectively, with 3 bases between them.

The chain links TRBV10-3 to TRBJ2-5; 9 bases line up with TRBD1. The CDR3 has 14 amino acids. V shed 8 bases, J shed 5 bases, and the junction held 9 bases outside the gene matches. Germline values: CDR1 ENHRY, CDR2 SYGVKD. Here the CDR3 reads CAIRVGQGNETQYF. The CDR3 region has the DNA TGTGCCATCCGAGTAGGACAGGGGAATGAGACCCAGTACTTC.

The chain links TRBV19 to TRBJ1-1, with 9 bases fitting TRBD1. The CDR3 has 14 residues. The trim removed 4 bases at V and 4 bases at J, leaving 4 bases unmatched. The germline V gene encodes CDR1 LNHDA and CDR2 SQIVND (reference sequence). CDR3 loop: CASSKGQGSTEAFF. The CDR3 nucleotides read TGTGCCAGTAGTAAGGGACAGGGTAGCACTGAAGCTTTCTTT. The variable domain in full, with the rest retrieved from reference TRBV19 and TRBJ1-1, is DGGITQSPKYLFRKEGQNVTLSCEQNLNHDAMYWYRQDPGQGLRLIYYSQIVNDFQKGDIAEGYSVSREKKESFPLTVTSAQKNPTAFYLCASSKGQGSTEAFFGQGTRLTVV.

The rearrangement joins TRBV27 to TRBJ1-1, with D possibly matching TRBD1 (5 bases). Germline CDR1 and CDR2: MNHEY and SMNVEV (reference sequence). Trimming removed 5 bases at V and 1 base at J, with 17 bases between. The CDR3 length is 16 residues. CDR3 amino acids: CASSPDRSLQNTEAFF. CDR3 nucleotides: TGTGCCAGCAGTCCCGACAGATCCCTCCAGAACACTGAAGCTTTCTTT.